A single T cell receptor beta chain is shown here with its context. Its target is unknown. The sample originates from a study of CD8+ T cells in alopecia areata. CDR1 SGHDT and CDR2 YYEEEE come from the germline V gene. The CDR3 runs 16 residues. The V end was cut by 4 bases, the J end by 0 bases, with 11 bases between. Study results and caveats: Clonality exceeded that of normal scalp in lesional scalp, most notably in alopecia totalis/universalis.

Sorted out of PBMCs were CD4+ T cells and CD8+ T cells. Sequencing templates came from extracted RNA that was reverse transcribed into cDNA. Repertoires were generated with immunoSEQ multiplex PCR, while TCRdb's copy carries only in-frame clones and drops some. The sample lists under 250,000 clones; around 62% were seen once. The sequence derives from a human donor with alopecia areata. The chain carries TRBV5-6 and TRBJ2-6; the D gene is possibly TRBD1 (6 bases). The starting material was CD4+ T cells sorted from blood, obtained at week 0. In DNA form, the CDR3 reads TGTGCCAGCAGCAAACTGGGGGCCTCTGGGGCCAACGTCCTGACTTTC. Translation: CASSKLGASGANVLTF.